These 9 T cell receptor beta chains share one sample of origin, sequenced in a study of early stage breast cancer tumors. This table comes from immunoSEQ multiplex PCR, and its TCRdb copy is limited to in-frame clones, with some not included. Of about 15,000 clones in the sample, around 85% are singletons; the top ten hold over 4%. The sample comprised normal breast tissue next to the tumor. These TCRs come from a person under 45 with breast cancer.

The genes are TRBV4-1 and TRBJ1-3; D unclear. V was pared by 1 base and J by 7 bases, with 14 bases between. Germline CDR1 and CDR2: MGHRA and YSYEKL. The CDR3 consists of 15 residues. DNA for the CDR3: TGCGCCAGCAGCCAAGGCTGGGGTATCCGGAACACCATATATTTT. Translated, it gives CASSQGWGIRNTIYF.

The table lists this clone with a count of one. The chain recombines TRBV28 with TRBJ1-2; D is uncertain. Germline values: CDR1 MDHEN, CDR2 SYDVKM. This CDR3 has 13 amino acids. V was cut by 7 bases and J by 8 bases, with 17 bases left in between. Here the CDR3 reads CASTVEWGGGYTF. The CDR3 DNA reads TGTGCCAGCACCGTTGAATGGGGTGGCGGCTACACCTTC.

The gene calls are TRBV19 and TRBJ1-1; D gene uncertain. The CDR3 is 14 amino acids. Germline CDR1 LNHDA, CDR2 SQIVND (reference sequence). With 6 bases removed from V and 11 bases from J, the gap between germline ends came to 22 bases. CDR3 in DNA: TGTGCCAGTAGCGCAAATAGGAGGGATGGTGAGGCTTTCTTT. Protein product: CASSANRRDGEAFF.

The V gene is TRBV9, the J gene TRBJ2-1, with 8 bases fitting TRBD2. V dropped 4 bases and J dropped 4; count of bases not matched to a gene: 4. CDR1 SGDLS and CDR2 YYNGEE come from the germline V gene. This CDR3 spans 14 amino acids. Here the CDR3 reads CASSTAGEYNEQFF. The CDR3 region has the DNA TGTGCCAGCAGCACAGCGGGGGAATACAATGAGCAGTTCTTC.

The rearrangement links TRBV5-1 to TRBJ1-2; 10 nucleotides agree with TRBD1. Trimming took 4 bases from V and 1 from J; bases not matched to a gene: 10. The CDR3 covers 17 residues. Per the germline V gene, CDR1 is SGHRS and CDR2 is YFSETQ. The CDR3 DNA is TGCGCCAGCAGCGCCGGGACAGGGGTAATCAATAACTATGGCTACACCTTC. Amino acid sequence: CASSAGTGVINNYGYTF.

The V and J genes are TRBV13 and TRBJ2-7, with 9 bases lining up with TRBD1. The CDR3 is made up of 17 amino acids. Germline-derived CDR1 and CDR2 are PRHDT and FYEKMQ (reference sequence). V lost 4 bases, J lost 3 bases, and 13 bases stayed unmatched. This CDR3 reads CASSWQWSGQGSYEQYF. CDR3 bases: TGTGCCAGCAGCTGGCAGTGGTCGGGACAGGGTAGCTACGAGCAGTACTTC.

The CDR3 region is CASSQGPGGAIGELFF. CDR3 coding DNA: TGCGCCAGCAGCCAAGGTCCTGGGGGCGCAATCGGGGAGCTGTTTTTT. This sequence joins TRBV4-3 and TRBJ2-2; D possibly corresponds to TRBD1 (6 bases). V was shortened by 1 base and J by 7 bases, with 16 bases between the two germline ends. Germline V lookup: CDR1 LGHNA, CDR2 YSLEER. The CDR3 extends over 16 amino acids.

By frequency in the sample, this clone is medium-sized. The chain links TRBV30 to TRBJ2-1; D possibly corresponds to TRBD2 (5 bases). The CDR3 contains 15 residues. Trimming pared 0 bases from V and 0 bases from J, leaving 9 bases between. The V gene's germline CDR1 is GTSNPN and CDR2 SVGIG (reference sequence). The CDR3 DNA reads TGTGCCTGGAGTGTACCTGGGAGCTCCTACAATGAGCAGTTCTTC. This gives the protein CAWSVPGSSYNEQFF.

V and J are TRBV5-5 and TRBJ2-2; D call uncertain. Per germline, CDR1 SGHKS and CDR2 YYEKEE (reference sequence). V lost 0 bases to trimming and J lost 0 bases, with 15 bases between them. This CDR3 region has 18 residues. CDR3 sequence reads: CASSLGGGVAANTGELFF. CDR3 in DNA: TGTGCCAGCAGCTTGGGGGGTGGCGTAGCCGCGAACACCGGGGAGCTGTTTTTT.